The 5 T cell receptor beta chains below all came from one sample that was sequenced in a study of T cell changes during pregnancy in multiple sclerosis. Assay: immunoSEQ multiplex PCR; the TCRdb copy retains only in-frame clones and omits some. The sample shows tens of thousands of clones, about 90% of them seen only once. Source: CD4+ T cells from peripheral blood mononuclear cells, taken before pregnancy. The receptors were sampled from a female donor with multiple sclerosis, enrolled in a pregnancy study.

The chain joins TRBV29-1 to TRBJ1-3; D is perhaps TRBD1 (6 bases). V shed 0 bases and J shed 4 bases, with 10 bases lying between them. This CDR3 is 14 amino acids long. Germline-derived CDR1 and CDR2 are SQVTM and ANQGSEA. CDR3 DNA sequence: TGCAGCGTTGAAGAACAGGGAAGGGGAAACACCATATATTTT. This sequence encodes CSVEEQGRGNTIYF.

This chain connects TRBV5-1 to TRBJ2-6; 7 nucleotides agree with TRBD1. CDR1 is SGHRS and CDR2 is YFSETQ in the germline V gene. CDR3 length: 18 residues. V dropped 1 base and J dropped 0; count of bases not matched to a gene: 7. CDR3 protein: CASSLRGRDFSGANVLTF. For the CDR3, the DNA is TGCGCCAGCAGCTTGAGGGGGCGCGACTTCTCTGGGGCCAACGTCCTGACTTTC.

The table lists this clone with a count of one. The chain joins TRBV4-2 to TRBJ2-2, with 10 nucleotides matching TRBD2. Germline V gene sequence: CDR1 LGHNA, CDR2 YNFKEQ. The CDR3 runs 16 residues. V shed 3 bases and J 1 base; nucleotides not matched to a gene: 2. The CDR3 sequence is CASSQGLAMNTGELFF. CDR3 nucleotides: TGTGCCAGCAGCCAGGGACTAGCGATGAACACCGGGGAGCTGTTTTTT.

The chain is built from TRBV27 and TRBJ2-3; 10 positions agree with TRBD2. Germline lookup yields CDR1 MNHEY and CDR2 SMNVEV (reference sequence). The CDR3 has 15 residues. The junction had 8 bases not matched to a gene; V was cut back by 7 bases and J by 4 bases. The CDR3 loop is CASTPAGGPPDTQYF. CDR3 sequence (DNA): TGTGCCAGCACCCCAGCGGGAGGGCCCCCAGATACGCAGTATTTT.

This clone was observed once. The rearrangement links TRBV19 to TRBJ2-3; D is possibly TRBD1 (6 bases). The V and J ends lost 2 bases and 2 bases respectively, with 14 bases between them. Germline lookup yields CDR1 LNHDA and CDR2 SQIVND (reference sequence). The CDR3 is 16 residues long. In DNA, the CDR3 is TGTGCCAGTAGTATAACTCCCGGGACAAACACAGATACGCAGTATTTT. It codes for CASSITPGTNTDTQYF.